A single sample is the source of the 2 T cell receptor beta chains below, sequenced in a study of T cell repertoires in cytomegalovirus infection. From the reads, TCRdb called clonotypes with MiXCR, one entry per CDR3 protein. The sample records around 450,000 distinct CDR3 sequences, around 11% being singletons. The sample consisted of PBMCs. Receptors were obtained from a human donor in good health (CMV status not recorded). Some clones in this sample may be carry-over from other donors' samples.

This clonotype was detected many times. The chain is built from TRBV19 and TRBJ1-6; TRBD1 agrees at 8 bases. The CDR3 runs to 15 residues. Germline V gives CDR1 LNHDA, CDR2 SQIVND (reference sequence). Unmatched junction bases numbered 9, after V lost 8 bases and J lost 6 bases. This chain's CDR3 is CASSRVGQGNSPLHF. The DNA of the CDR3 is TGTGCCAGTTCGCGCGTAGGACAGGGTAATTCACCCCTCCACTTT.

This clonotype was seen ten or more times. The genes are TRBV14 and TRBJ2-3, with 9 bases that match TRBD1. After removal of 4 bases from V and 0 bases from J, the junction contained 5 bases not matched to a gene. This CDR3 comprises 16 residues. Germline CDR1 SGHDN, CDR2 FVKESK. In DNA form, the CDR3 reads TGTGCCAGCAGCCCGACCGGGACAGGGAGCACAGATACGCAGTATTTT. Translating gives CASSPTGTGSTDTQYF.